Described below is a single TCR beta chain sequence and its context. The antigen is undetermined. The record originates from a study of T cell responses to AZD1222 COVID-19 vaccine. Notes on the study in general: Repertoires were collected only later (after the peak T cell response had occurred).

Here immunoSEQ multiplex PCR was the method, and the copy in TCRdb shows in-frame clones only, minus some. This repertoire shows approximately 100,000 clones, about 92% found once; its top ten account for approximately 5.5%. The germline gives CDR1 MDHEN, CDR2 SYDVKM. V was shortened by 7 bases and J by 3 bases, with 16 bases between the two germline ends. The CDR3 is 14 residues long. The TCR sequence derives from an adult in good health. The chain is built from TRBV28 and TRBJ2-7; D is possibly TRBD1 or TRBD2 (6 bases each). The sequencing used peripheral blood, collected on day 0 of AZD1222 vaccination. The CDR3 DNA reads TGTGCCAGCAATGGGGCGGGGACACTCTACGAGCAGTACTTC. Its translation: CASNGAGTLYEQYF. Based on the CDR3 plus reference TRBV28 and TRBJ2-7, the full variable domain is DVKVTQSSRYLVKRTGEKVFLECVQDMDHENMFWYRQDPGLGLRLIYFSYDVKMKEKGDIPEGYSVSREKKERFSLILESASTNQTSMYLCASNGAGTLYEQYFGPGTRLTVT.